The next 2 T cell receptor beta chains were all read from a single sample in a study of naive and memory T cell subsets. Amplification of ligated cDNA took four PCR rounds with SP2 and nested alpha and beta constant primers. Using its own MiXCR run on the 5' RACE reads, TCRdb lists one record per CDR3 protein. The data show 25,000 to 35,000 distinct CDR3 sequences, over 15% seen once. An oligonucleotide containing a UMI was ligated to the 3' end of TCR cDNA. The receptors stem from a female donor in good health.

The table lists this clonotype with many counts. CDR3 sequence: CSARKKPRSYNEQFF. The CDR3 nucleotides are TGCAGTGCTAGAAAGAAGCCCCGCTCCTACAATGAGCAGTTCTTC. V gene TRBV20-1 combines with J gene TRBJ2-1, with D uncertain. The germline V gene encodes CDR1 DFQATT and CDR2 SNEGSKA (reference sequence). V gave up 2 bases and J gave up 0 bases, with 11 bases separating them. The CDR3 runs to 15 residues.

The rearrangement uses TRBV27 and TRBJ2-1; D is uncertain. The germline V gene has CDR1 MNHEY and CDR2 SMNVEV (reference sequence). Trimming took off 3 bases at V and 9 bases at J, with 18 bases between the two ends. The CDR3 length is 15 residues. CDR3 sequence reads: CASSFSSAQSAEQFF. DNA for the CDR3: TGTGCCAGCAGTTTCTCCAGCGCGCAATCGGCTGAGCAGTTCTTC.